This entry lists 25 T cell receptor beta chains sequenced from one sample in a study of human T cells and chemical hapten exposure. Time point indicated: pre-sensitization, week 0. Treatment indicated: therapeutic diphenylcyclopropenone sensitization with weekly scalp DPC. MiXCR, run by TCRdb on the RACE reads, gives a single entry per CDR3 protein. The sample carries 300,000 to 450,000 distinct CDR3 sequences, approximately 5.8% recorded once. Sequencing used whole blood, obtained in connection with sensitization to the hapten diphenylcyclopropenone (DPC). These receptors originate from a woman under 30 with alopecia areata. Some clones in this sample may be carry-over from other donors' samples.

This clonotype was seen many times. The chain has TRBV4-3 and TRBJ2-1, with D tentatively TRBD2 (6 bases). CDR1 is LGHNA, CDR2 YSLEER, per germline. The V and J ends lost 3 bases and 0 bases respectively, with 15 bases between them. The CDR3 has 17 amino acids. The CDR3 DNA reads TGCGCCAGCAGCCAGGGGGAGGCGGTGAGCTCCTACAATGAGCAGTTCTTC. As protein: CASSQGEAVSSYNEQFF.

This clonotype was seen a few times. The chain has TRBV11-2 and TRBJ1-2, with TRBD1 matching over 9 bases. The V gene's germline CDR1 is SGHAT and CDR2 FQNNGV. The CDR3 has 15 amino acids. V shed 1 base and J 8 bases; nucleotides not matched to a gene: 8. CDR3 region: CASSLAGTGSSGYTF. The CDR3 nucleotides are TGTGCCAGCAGCTTAGCCGGGACAGGGTCTAGCGGCTACACCTTC.

The sample holds a few counts of this clonotype. This chain joins TRBV6-4 and TRBJ1-1; maybe TRBD1 (6 bases). Germline CDR1 MRHNA, CDR2 SNTAGT. Trimming removed 6 bases from V and 8 bases from J, with 19 bases in between. CDR3 size: 14 residues. The CDR3 bases are TGTGCCAGCAGGGCGACAGGCTCTTTTACCGAAGCTTTCTTT. Translation gives CASRATGSFTEAFF.

This clonotype was counted many times. This chain uses TRBV6-2 or TRBV6-3 with TRBJ1-5, with D perhaps matching TRBD1 (6 bases). The CDR3 loop spans 17 amino acids. In germline, CDR1 is MNHEY, CDR2 SVGEGT. V lost 7 bases and J lost 2, with 21 bases in between. This CDR3 reads CASTYYEQGAGNQPQHF. In DNA form, the CDR3 reads TGTGCCAGCACCTATTACGAACAGGGAGCTGGCAATCAGCCCCAGCATTTT.

The CDR3 sequence: CASSLVLRQTNTEAFF. The CDR3 DNA reads as TGTGCCAGCAGCTTAGTGCTGCGGCAGACCAACACTGAAGCTTTCTTT. The chain is built from TRBV7-8 and TRBJ1-1; D ambiguous. Germline V CDR1 and CDR2: SGHVS, FQNEAQ. The ends were cut back, 1 base at V and 2 bases at J, with 14 bases in the middle. The CDR3 is made up of 16 amino acids.

The sample holds many counts of this clonotype. The chain employs TRBV7-9 and TRBJ1-5, with unresolved D. This CDR3 is built from 13 residues. Germline CDR1 and CDR2: SEHNR and FQNEAQ (reference sequence). Deletions cut 2 bases from V and 3 bases from J, with 5 bases between. CDR3 bases: TGTGCCAGCAGCTTATCCCACAATCAGCCCCAGCATTTT. This gives the protein CASSLSHNQPQHF.

The CDR3 here is CAGRTPNYGYTF. Written as DNA, the CDR3 is TGTGCCGGTCGGACGCCTAACTATGGCTACACCTTC. The rearrangement uses TRBV2 and TRBJ1-2; D is undetermined. Looked up from germline, CDR1 is SNHLY and CDR2 is FYNNEI. The CDR3 sequence is 12 residues long. Trimming stripped 11 bases from V and 0 bases from J, with 10 bases between.

There are many counts of this clonotype. CDR3 in DNA: TGCGCCAGCAGCCTAGGGACAAGCGGAGGAGAGACCCAGTACTTC. Its protein is CASSLGTSGGETQYF. The V gene is TRBV5-1, the J gene TRBJ2-5, with D maybe TRBD1 (6 bases). The CDR3 loop spans 15 amino acids. The V gene's germline CDR1 is SGHRS and CDR2 YFSETQ. Trimming left V 4 bases short and J 4 bases short, with 17 bases between.

The sample holds a few counts of this clonotype. The rearrangement joins TRBV29-1 to TRBJ2-7, with 8 nucleotides matching TRBD1. Trimming at V came to 7 bases and at J to 4 bases, leaving 3 bases not matched to a gene. CDR3 length: 11 amino acids. Per the germline V gene, CDR1 is SQVTM and CDR2 is ANQGSEA. The CDR3 DNA sequence: TGCAGCGCACGACAGGGGTACGAGCAGTACTTC. Its translation is CSARQGYEQYF.

The V call is TRBV2, the J call TRBJ2-5; D may correspond to TRBD1 or TRBD2 (5 bases each). The CDR3 extends over 13 amino acids. V shed 3 bases and J shed 10 bases, with 15 bases lying between them. The germline gives CDR1 SNHLY, CDR2 FYNNEI. CDR3 residues: CASSEEIREYQYF. The CDR3, as DNA: TGTGCCAGCAGTGAGGAGATCAGGGAGTACCAGTACTTC.

V and J are TRBV27 and TRBJ1-1; D might be TRBD1 (5 bases). The CDR3 totals 16 residues. The germline V gene encodes CDR1 MNHEY and CDR2 SMNVEV (reference sequence). The V end lost 6 bases, the J end lost 5 bases, and 22 bases lay between the germline ends. The CDR3 region is CASRFDLFGGATEAFF. The CDR3 DNA sequence: TGTGCCAGCAGATTCGATTTATTTGGAGGGGCGACTGAAGCTTTCTTT.

This clonotype showed up many times. The rearrangement joins TRBV29-1 to TRBJ2-3, with a tentative D call TRBD2 (7 bases). CDR3 size: 18 residues. Germline V gives CDR1 SQVTM, CDR2 ANQGSEA. In DNA form, the CDR3 reads TGCAGTGCCGCGATATCGGGGGGCTCATTTCCAAGCACAGATACGCAGTATTTT. Protein: CSAAISGGSFPSTDTQYF.

The J gene is TRBJ1-3, the V gene TRBV28; D uncertain. The CDR3 contains 14 residues. The germline gives CDR1 MDHEN, CDR2 SYDVKM. Trimming pared 3 bases from V and 0 bases from J, leaving 6 bases between. The CDR3 is CASSFILSGNTIYF. The CDR3 nucleotides are TGTGCCAGCAGTTTTATACTCTCTGGAAACACCATATATTTT.

The V and J genes are TRBV2 and TRBJ1-6; 7 bases are a match to TRBD1. CDR1 is SNHLY and CDR2 is FYNNEI in the germline V gene. This CDR3 spans 15 amino acids. J was trimmed by 7 bases and V by 11 bases; bases with no gene match: 14. CDR3 coding DNA: TGTGCCTGCCCGCGGGGCCGACAGGGAAATTCACCCCTCCACTTT. Protein product: CACPRGRQGNSPLHF.

This clonotype came up many times. The rearrangement joins TRBV14 to TRBJ2-5; D is unclear. CDR3 length: 13 residues. V was pared by 1 base and J by 5 bases, with 8 bases between. The germline gives CDR1 SGHDN, CDR2 FVKESK. For the CDR3, the DNA is TGTGCCAGCAGCCAAGTTCATCTGGAGACCCAGTACTTC. Translation: CASSQVHLETQYF.

The rearrangement joins TRBV3-1 to TRBJ2-1, with a possible D match to TRBD2 (5 bases). There are 17 residues in the CDR3. Germline V gene sequence: CDR1 LGHDT, CDR2 YNNKEL (reference sequence). Trimming left V 5 bases short and J 0 bases short, with 17 bases between. As DNA, the CDR3 is TGTGCCAGCAGCGACGGTCCTCTCGGGGTCTCCTACAATGAGCAGTTCTTC. This codes for CASSDGPLGVSYNEQFF.

This clonotype has only a few counts. The chain has TRBV5-1 and TRBJ2-7; 8 bases fit TRBD1. The V gene's germline CDR1 is SGHRS and CDR2 YFSETQ. The CDR3 is made up of 15 amino acids. V shed 4 bases, J shed 2 bases, and the junction held 8 bases outside the gene matches. The CDR3 loop reads CASSPGSGGAYEQYF. The CDR3 DNA is TGCGCCAGCAGCCCTGGGTCAGGGGGCGCCTACGAGCAGTACTTC.

This clonotype was counted many times. DNA for the CDR3: TGTGCCAGCTCACCAAGGGGATATGTGGAACTGTTTTTT. Translating it yields CASSPRGYVELFF. The chain combines TRBV18 with TRBJ1-4, with D perhaps matching TRBD1 (5 bases). This CDR3 is 13 amino acids long. The V end was cut by 2 bases, the J end by 12 bases, with 13 bases between. Germline CDR1 KGHSH, CDR2 LQKENI.

This clonotype was recorded a few times. This chain joins TRBV7-2 and TRBJ1-5; D might be TRBD1 (5 bases). Per the germline V gene, CDR1 is SGHTA and CDR2 is FQGNSA. This CDR3 is built from 14 residues. Trimming cost V 2 bases and J 7 bases, with 12 bases left between them. DNA of the CDR3: TGTGCCAGCAGCTTAATGGGGCGGGCACAGCCCCAGCATTTT. Translating gives CASSLMGRAQPQHF.

This clonotype was seen many times. The genes are TRBV4-2 and TRBJ2-3, with D possibly TRBD2 on 5 matching bases. The CDR3 runs to 17 residues. V gave up 0 bases and J gave up 2 bases, with 15 bases separating them. CDR1 LGHNA and CDR2 YNFKEQ come from the germline V gene. CDR3 protein: CASSQDPSGTYTDTQYF. Here the CDR3 DNA reads TGTGCCAGCAGCCAAGATCCAAGCGGTACTTACACAGATACGCAGTATTTT.

This clonotype was observed at least ten times. The chain carries TRBV5-5 and TRBJ2-7; D remains ambiguous. CDR3 length equals 16 residues. With 1 base removed from V and 4 bases from J, the gap between germline ends came to 18 bases. Germline assignment: CDR1 SGHKS and CDR2 YYEKEE (reference sequence). The CDR3 coding sequence is TGTGCCAGCAGCTTGCAAACATCCAACGTCCTTTACGAGCAGTACTTC. The encoded protein is CASSLQTSNVLYEQYF.

In this sample, this clonotype turned up many times. This sequence joins TRBV2 and TRBJ2-5; the D is unclear. With 3 bases removed from V and 0 bases from J, the gap between germline ends came to 8 bases. CDR1 is SNHLY and CDR2 is FYNNEI in the germline V gene. This CDR3 is 14 amino acids long. Written as DNA, the CDR3 is TGTGCCAGCAGTGATGGCTCATACCAAGAGACCCAGTACTTC. Amino acids: CASSDGSYQETQYF.

This clonotype occurred many times. The gene calls are TRBV7-2 and TRBJ2-7, with D unclear. Germline V CDR1 and CDR2: SGHTA, FQGNSA. The length of the CDR3 is 14 residues. Trimming pared 6 bases from V and 3 bases from J, leaving 15 bases between. CDR3: CASSPVVGNYEQYF. The CDR3 DNA sequence: TGTGCCAGCAGTCCCGTTGTTGGTAACTACGAGCAGTACTTC.

This clonotype has only a few counts. J is TRBJ2-7 and V is TRBV28; perhaps TRBD1 as D (6 bases). The germline V gene encodes CDR1 MDHEN and CDR2 SYDVKM. With 5 bases removed from V and 0 bases from J, the gap between germline ends came to 17 bases. The CDR3 covers 16 residues. The CDR3 reads CASSTYQGQSSYEQYF. The CDR3 region has the DNA TGTGCCAGCAGTACCTATCAGGGACAAAGCTCCTACGAGCAGTACTTC.

This clonotype has more than one count but fewer than ten. The chain carries TRBV6-2 or TRBV6-3 and TRBJ1-5; possible D gene TRBD1, 5 bases. The CDR3 length is 16 residues. V was shortened by 2 bases and J by 3 bases, with 14 bases between the two germline ends. CDR1 is MNHEY, CDR2 SVGEGT, per germline. The CDR3 DNA reads TGTGCCAGCAGTTACGAAGCAGGGAAACACAATCAGCCCCAGCATTTT. Protein product: CASSYEAGKHNQPQHF.